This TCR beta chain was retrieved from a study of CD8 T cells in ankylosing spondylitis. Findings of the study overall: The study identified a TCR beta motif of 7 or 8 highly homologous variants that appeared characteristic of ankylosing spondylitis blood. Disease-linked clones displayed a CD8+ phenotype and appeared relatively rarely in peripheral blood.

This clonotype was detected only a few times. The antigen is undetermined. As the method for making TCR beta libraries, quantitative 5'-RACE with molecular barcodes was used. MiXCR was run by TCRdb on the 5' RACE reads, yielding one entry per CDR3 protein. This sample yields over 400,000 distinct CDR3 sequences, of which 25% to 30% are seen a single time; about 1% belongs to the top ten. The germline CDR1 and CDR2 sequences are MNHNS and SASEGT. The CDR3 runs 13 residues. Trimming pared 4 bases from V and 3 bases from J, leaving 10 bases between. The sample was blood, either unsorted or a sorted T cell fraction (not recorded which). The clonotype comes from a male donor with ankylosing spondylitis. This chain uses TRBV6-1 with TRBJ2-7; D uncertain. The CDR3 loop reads CASSVDRLYEQYF. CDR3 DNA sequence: TGTGCCAGCAGTGTCGACCGACTCTACGAGCAGTACTTC.